Following are 18 T cell receptor beta chains from one sample sequenced in a study of blood T cell repertoires in COVID-19. Assay used: immunoSEQ multiplex PCR; TCRdb lists only in-frame clones, some missing. The sample yields 300,000 to 450,000 clones, more than 75% seen once. Specimen: PBMCs or T cells enriched from blood (not recorded which). These receptors all come from a woman between 18 and 29 years old who had recovered from COVID-19.

This clone was counted a few times. Additional DNA sequences in this sample encode the identical CDR3. V and J are TRBV9 and TRBJ1-2; TRBD1 agrees at 7 bases. This CDR3 spans 13 amino acids. Germline-derived CDR1 and CDR2 are SGDLS and YYNGEE. V gave up 0 bases and J gave up 6 bases; unmatched junction bases: 2. The CDR3 loop reads CASSVDRGHGYTF. The CDR3 nucleotides are TGTGCCAGCAGCGTAGACAGGGGCCATGGCTACACCTTC.

J is TRBJ2-3 and V is TRBV5-1; 9 nucleotides match TRBD1. Germline CDR1 and CDR2: SGHRS and YFSETQ. The CDR3 covers 17 residues. V dropped 1 base and J dropped 0; count of bases not matched to a gene: 6. Here the CDR3 DNA reads TGCGCCAGCAGCTTGAGGGACAGGGTCTATAGCACAGATACGCAGTATTTT. This gives the protein CASSLRDRVYSTDTQYF.

This clone was detected a few times. J is TRBJ1-1 and V is TRBV6-5; D possibly corresponds to TRBD1 (5 bases). The CDR3 runs 14 residues. With 7 bases removed from V and 1 base from J, the gap between germline ends came to 13 bases. CDR1 MNHEY and CDR2 SVGAGI come from the germline V gene. CDR3 sequence: CASTVGGSNTEAFF. CDR3 DNA sequence: TGTGCCAGCACCGTTGGGGGGTCGAACACTGAAGCTTTCTTT.

This chain joins TRBV3-1 (or the pseudogene TRBV3-2) and TRBJ2-7, with 11 bases aligning to TRBD1. Germline values: CDR1 LGHDT, CDR2 YNNKEL (reference sequence). The CDR3 runs 13 residues. The trim removed 9 bases at V and 3 bases at J, leaving 4 bases unmatched. CDR3 region: CARMGQGDYEQYF. The DNA of the CDR3 is TGTGCCAGAATGGGACAGGGGGACTACGAGCAGTACTTC.

This clone has just a few counts. V usage is TRBV7-2 and J usage is TRBJ1-1; unclear D gene. Germline assignment: CDR1 SGHTA and CDR2 FQGNSA. With 1 base removed from V and 3 bases from J, the gap between germline ends came to 12 bases. The CDR3 covers 15 residues. The CDR3 nucleotides read TGTGCCAGCAGCTTAGTGGGCCAGGTGGACACTGAAGCTTTCTTT. Amino acid sequence: CASSLVGQVDTEAFF. Full variable domain (outside the CDR3, taken from reference TRBV7-2 and TRBJ1-1): GAGVSQSPSNKVTEKGKDVELRCDPISGHTALYWYRQSLGQGLEFLIYFQGNSAPDKSGLPSDRFSAERTGGSVSTLTIQRTQQEDSAVYLCASSLVGQVDTEAFFGQGTRLTVV.

The chain links TRBV11-2 to TRBJ1-5; D is possibly TRBD1 (5 bases). The CDR3 is 19 residues long. V was cut by 7 bases and J by 1 base, with 26 bases left in between. Germline V gene lookup returns CDR1 SGHAT and CDR2 FQNNGV. CDR3 protein: CASTTYIPGISRSNQPQHF. The CDR3 bases are TGTGCCAGCACCACTTACATCCCAGGGATTAGTAGGAGCAATCAGCCCCAGCATTTT.

J is TRBJ1-5 and V is TRBV3-1 (or the pseudogene TRBV3-2); TRBD1 matches at 8 bases. Germline V CDR1 and CDR2: LGHDT, YNNKEL (reference sequence). CDR3 length equals 16 residues. V lost 1 base, J lost 6 bases, and 8 bases stayed unmatched. The CDR3 DNA reads as TGTGCCAGCAGCCAAGTTCTGGACAGGGCTTCTCAGCCCCAGCATTTT. The encoded protein is CASSQVLDRASQPQHF.

Only a few counts were recorded for this clone. The rearrangement joins TRBV25-1 to TRBJ1-1; D is perhaps TRBD1 (6 bases). The germline V and J ends were trimmed by 4 bases and 6 bases, with 12 bases remaining between them. Per the germline V gene, CDR1 is MGHDK and CDR2 is SYGVNS. The CDR3 is 13 amino acids. CDR3 DNA sequence: TGTGCCAGCAGTGGGACAGTAACGGCTGAAGCTTTCTTT. Its protein is CASSGTVTAEAFF.

The chain employs TRBV25-1 and TRBJ1-4; the D gene is possibly TRBD1 (6 bases). The V gene lost 4 bases and the J gene lost 10 bases, with 13 bases spanning the gap. Germline assignment: CDR1 MGHDK and CDR2 SYGVNS. CDR3 length: 13 residues. CDR3 loop: CASSAQGQSKLFF. In nucleotides, the CDR3 is TGTGCCAGCAGTGCCCAGGGACAATCAAAACTGTTTTTT. Using reference TRBV25-1 and TRBJ1-4 for the parts outside the CDR3, the full variable domain is EADIYQTPRYLVIGTGKKITLECSQTMGHDKMYWYQQDPGMELHLIHYSYGVNSTEKGDLSSESTVSRIRTEHFPLTLESARPSHTSQYLCASSAQGQSKLFFGSGTQLSVL.

This clone was picked up one time. This rearrangement joins TRBV2 to TRBJ2-7; a possible D gene is TRBD1 (6 bases). Germline assignment: CDR1 SNHLY and CDR2 FYNNEI. The CDR3 loop spans 14 amino acids. V lost 6 bases and J 0 bases, leaving 12 bases between the germline ends. The CDR3: CASRETGSSYEQYF. CDR3 nucleotide sequence: TGTGCCAGCAGAGAAACAGGGTCCTCCTACGAGCAGTACTTC.

This clone was seen just once. The chain recombines TRBV6-1 with TRBJ1-5; 9 nucleotides agree with TRBD1. Germline assignment: CDR1 MNHNS and CDR2 SASEGT. Trimming cost V 7 bases and J 3 bases; bases outside gene matches: 10. There are 16 residues in the CDR3. CDR3 coding DNA: TGTGCCAGCACTGACCGGGACAGGGTTTTCAATCAGCCCCAGCATTTT. It encodes CASTDRDRVFNQPQHF.

The chain recombines TRBV7-9 with TRBJ2-7; the match to TRBD2 covers 8 bases. The CDR3 extends over 15 amino acids. J gave up 5 bases and V 5 bases, and 11 bases lay outside the gene matches. CDR1 and CDR2 (germline): SEHNR, FQNEAQ (reference sequence). In DNA, the CDR3 is TGTGCCAGCAGCCTTACGGGGGGGCCCCAACACGAGCAGTACTTC. It is translated as CASSLTGGPQHEQYF.

The chain carries TRBV18 and TRBJ1-1; the D gene is possibly TRBD1 (5 bases). The CDR3 spans 15 residues. Trimming stripped 6 bases from V and 0 bases from J, with 14 bases between. Germline-derived CDR1 and CDR2 are KGHSH and LQKENI. The CDR3 DNA follows: TGTGCCAGCTCGGGGCGTGCACGGGTGAACACTGAAGCTTTCTTT. Its protein is CASSGRARVNTEAFF. The full variable domain, its missing parts supplied by reference TRBV18 and TRBJ1-1, is NAGVMQNPRHLVRRRGQEARLRCSPMKGHSHVYWYRQLPEEGLKFMVYLQKENIIDESGMPKERFSAEFPKEGPSILRIQQVVRGDSAAYFCASSGRARVNTEAFFGQGTRLTVV.

The genes are TRBV4-1 and TRBJ2-5, with TRBD1 identical over 9 bases. V shed 0 bases and J 3 bases; nucleotides not matched to a gene: 5. The germline V gene has CDR1 MGHRA and CDR2 YSYEKL. CDR3 size: 16 residues. This CDR3 is CASSQEGDRVKETQYF. The CDR3 nucleotides read TGCGCCAGCAGCCAAGAGGGGGACAGGGTGAAAGAGACCCAGTACTTC.

The chain has TRBV6-1 and TRBJ2-2; 9 bases map to TRBD1. Germline lookup yields CDR1 MNHNS and CDR2 SASEGT. This CDR3 has 14 residues. V shed 3 bases and J 7 bases; nucleotides not matched to a gene: 3. In nucleotides, the CDR3 is TGTGCCAGCAGTGACGACAGGGGGGGCGGGGAGCTGTTTTTT. Amino acids: CASSDDRGGGELFF.

This sequence joins TRBV2 and TRBJ1-4; D might be TRBD1 (6 bases). The germline gives CDR1 SNHLY, CDR2 FYNNEI. The CDR3 totals 13 residues. The ends were cut back, 6 bases at V and 5 bases at J, with 10 bases in the middle. DNA of the CDR3: TGTGCCAGCAGCCGCGGACAGAATGAAAAACTGTTTTTT. Amino acids: CASSRGQNEKLFF.

For this clone: This sample includes further DNA sequences coding for the same CDR3. The J gene is TRBJ1-2, the V gene TRBV29-1, with a tentative D call TRBD1 (5 bases). V was shortened by 4 bases and J by 0 bases, with 6 bases between the two germline ends. CDR3 size: 12 residues. Germline values: CDR1 SQVTM, CDR2 ANQGSEA. CDR3 in amino acids: CSVGTPNYGYTF. The CDR3 DNA follows: TGCAGCGTTGGGACACCTAACTATGGCTACACCTTC.

The chain employs TRBV5-4 and TRBJ2-3; 12 bases fit TRBD2. This CDR3 is 15 amino acids long. The trim removed 0 bases at V and 14 bases at J, leaving 10 bases unmatched. CDR1 and CDR2 (germline): SGHNT, YYREEE (reference sequence). The CDR3 nucleotides read TGTGCCAGCAGCTTGGGGGCCCCTAGCGGGGGGGCCCCGTATTTT. This sequence encodes CASSLGAPSGGAPYF.